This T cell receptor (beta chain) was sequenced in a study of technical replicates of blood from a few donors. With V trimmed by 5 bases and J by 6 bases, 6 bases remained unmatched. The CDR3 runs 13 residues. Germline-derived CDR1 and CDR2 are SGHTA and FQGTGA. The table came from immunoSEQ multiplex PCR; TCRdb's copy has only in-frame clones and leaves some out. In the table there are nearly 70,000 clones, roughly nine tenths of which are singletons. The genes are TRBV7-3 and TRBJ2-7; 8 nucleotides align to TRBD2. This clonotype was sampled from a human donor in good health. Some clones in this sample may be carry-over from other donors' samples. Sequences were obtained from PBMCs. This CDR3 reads CASSAPGGVEQYF. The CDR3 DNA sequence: TGTGCCAGCAGCGCACCCGGGGGGGTCGAGCAGTACTTC. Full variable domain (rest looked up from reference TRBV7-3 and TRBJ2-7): GAGVSQTPSNKVTEKGKYVELRCDPISGHTALYWYRQSLGQGPEFLIYFQGTGAADDSGLPNDRFFAVRPEGSVSTLKIQRTERGDSAVYLCASSAPGGVEQYFGPGTRLTVT.